This T cell receptor beta chain emerged from a study of T cells in Graves' hyperthyroidism and ophthalmopathy (dated by TCRdb to the late 2010s). Regarding the complete study: A discovery cohort of about 96 patients, 43 with Graves' ophthalmopathy and 57 with stable Graves' hyperthyroidism, was used to find distinguishing TCR V-J signatures. The 95 to 100 discovery patients were randomly split 7:3 into training and test sets. An independent validation cohort of under 20 hyperthyroidism patients and 17 patients who later progressed to ophthalmopathy tested prospective prediction of ophthalmopathy. In roughly six Graves' hyperthyroidism patients, the study also compared T-cell repertoires from thyroid tissue with T-cell repertoires from blood. After sampling, hyperthyroidism patients received methimazole starting at 30 mg daily, and ophthalmopathy patients received high-dose intravenous methylprednisolone. The paper describes TCR Vbeta CDR3 sequencing of 135 peripheral blood samples, made up of fewer than 50 ophthalmopathy patients, roughly 75 hyperthyroidism patients and 17 progressor patients. Findings and caveats that apply to the study as a whole: Most expanded thyroid clonotypes (frequency above 0.001) were also detected in blood, a finding suggesting that blood repertoires may reflect thyroid immune responses. In validation, the model predicted progression to ophthalmopathy with roughly 66% sensitivity and less than 80% specificity, a median of about 6.7 months before onset. No statistical method was used to set the sample size in advance, and investigators knew the group allocation. Ophthalmopathy was separated from stable hyperthyroidism by a 13 V-J signature model, with about 86% sensitivity and about 81% specificity obtained in cross-validation and 80%/75% obtained in testing.

Stable Graves' hyperthyroidism was defined as the absence of progression to ophthalmopathy over 18 months of follow-up. Hyperthyroidism patients were newly diagnosed, had a disease duration of under 2 months, and were aged 18 to 65 years. Exclusion was applied to patients with uncontrolled infections, other autoimmune diseases, pregnancy or lactation. Diagnoses were based on clinical symptoms, serum thyroxine and TRAb, thyroid ultrasound and orbital computed tomography. Total RNA was extracted using Trizol reagent, and RNA quality was assessed on an Agilent 2100 Bioanalyzer. Remarks on this clonotype: What antigen it recognizes has not been identified. Base qualities were left out, and no much larger clone turns up one base away.

Spanning cysteine to phenylalanine, the CDR3 consists of 13 amino acids. Just the 39-base CDR3 DNA is kept, in frame starting at base 1. CDR1 and CDR2 (SGHTA, FQGTGA) derive from the germline V gene. V and J lose 5 bases and 5 bases, and a span of 9 bases separates them. The TCR beta CDR3 regions were amplified from the RNA transcripts. A first-round RT-PCR of the TCR CDR3 used the HTBI primer set with the Qiagen OneStep RT-PCR kit. The libraries were constructed in a second round of multiplex PCR and then size-selected and purified. Sequencing of the libraries was done on an Illumina HiSeq2000 using paired-end 100 bp reads. The authors' analysis ran thus. SOAPnuke was used to process the raw data, removing reads that contained adapters or uncalled bases, had a mean Phred below 15, or lacked an exact match to the constant primer or identifier. High-quality paired reads were merged with COPE v1.2.5, and unique nucleotide sequences were defined as clonotypes. Clonotypes were aligned to IMGT TRBV, TRBD and TRBJ reference segments using MiTCR v1.1. The analysis included only V-J combinations with a frequency above 0.0001, which together covered 99% to 99.2% of the repertoires. The TCS score was defined as F50 (clonal expansion) divided by E x V (chaos), with BLOSUM62-based TCRdist calculated between CDR3 peptides within each V-J. Welch's t-statistics and random forest reduced 500 to 650 V-J features to roughly 13, which were used in a naive Bayes classifier (R e1071). The similarity between thyroid and blood repertoires was quantified using the Morisita-Horn index. The public reads were reanalyzed by TCRdb: fastp trimming at Q25, MiXCR alignment, in-frame beta chains only. Rows matching on CDR3 protein sequence are summarized as one entry with the most common DNA and genes. TCRdb, not the original authors, processed these V and J calls. Counted in this sample were roughly 49,000 distinct CDR3 sequences; around 55% of them appeared once. The ten largest clones capture more than 30% of the sample.

This receptor chain uses TRBV7-3 and TRBJ1-4; there is no confident call for the D gene. The material sequenced was peripheral blood or thyroid tissue (not recorded which). This TCR derives from a man between 18 and 35 years old with Graves' hyperthyroidism. The CDR3 amino acid sequence is: CASSPRPNEKLFF. The DNA sequence is as follows: TGTGCCAGCAGCCCCCGGCCCAATGAAAAACTGTTTTTT. With the portions outside the CDR3 filled from the reference TRBV7-3 and TRBJ1-4 genes, the complete variable region becomes GAGVSQTPSNKVTEKGKYVELRCDPISGHTALYWYRQSLGQGPEFLIYFQGTGAADDSGLPNDRFFAVRPEGSVSTLKIQRTERGDSAVYLCASSPRPNEKLFFGSGTQLSVL.